This TCR beta chain was recorded in a study of T cells after yellow fever vaccination. This CDR3 comprises 14 residues. The germline gives CDR1 SGHDN, CDR2 FVKESK. Trimming left V 3 bases short and J 0 bases short, with 3 bases between. A single record per CDR3 protein comes from TCRdb applying MiXCR to the 5' RACE reads. The sample consists of more than 300,000 distinct CDR3 sequences, approximately 7% of them appearing once. The study, taken as a whole, reports: Highly abundant clonotypes carried over from the bulk population could end up in FACS-sorted repertoires as contaminants.

At least ten counts were recorded for this clonotype. Its antigen is not identified. This sequence was found in a young man who received the YFV17D yellow fever vaccine. V gene TRBV14 combines with J gene TRBJ1-6, with unresolved D. The sample here was PBMCs, taken about 49 days after the first yellow fever vaccination. CDR3 sequence: CASSQSSYNSPLHF. CDR3 coding DNA: TGTGCCAGCAGCCAGAGCTCCTATAATTCACCCCTCCACTTT. The full variable domain, its missing parts supplied by reference TRBV14 and TRBJ1-6, is EAGVTQFPSHSVIEKGQTVTLRCDPISGHDNLYWYRRVMGKEIKFLLHFVKESKQDESGMPNNRFLAERTGGTYSTLKVQPAELEDSGVYFCASSQSSYNSPLHFGNGTRLTVT.